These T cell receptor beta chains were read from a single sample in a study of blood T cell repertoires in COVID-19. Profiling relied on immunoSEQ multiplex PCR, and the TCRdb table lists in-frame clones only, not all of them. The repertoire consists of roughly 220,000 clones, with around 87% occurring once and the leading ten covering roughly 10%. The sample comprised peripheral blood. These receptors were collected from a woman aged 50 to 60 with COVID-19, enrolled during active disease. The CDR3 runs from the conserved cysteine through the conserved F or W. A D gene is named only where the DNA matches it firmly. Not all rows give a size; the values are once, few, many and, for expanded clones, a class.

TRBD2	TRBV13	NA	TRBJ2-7	CASSLNGGAVYEQYF	TGTGCCAGCAGCTTAAACGGGGGGGCCGTCTACGAGCAGTACTTC
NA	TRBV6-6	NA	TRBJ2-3	CASKQAISTDTQYF	TGTGCCAGCAAACAGGCGATTAGCACAGATACGCAGTATTTT
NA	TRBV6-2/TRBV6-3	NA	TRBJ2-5	CASSSRQLARGETQYF	TGTGCCAGCAGTTCCCGCCAACTAGCTCGTGGGGAGACCCAGTACTTC
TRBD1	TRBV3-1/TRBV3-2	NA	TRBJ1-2	CASSLGQGVTGGYTF	TGTGCCAGCAGCCTGGGACAGGGCGTTACAGGTGGCTACACCTTC
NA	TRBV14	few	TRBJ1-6	CASSYPGANSPLHF	TGTGCCAGCAGCTACCCAGGTGCTAATTCACCCCTCCACTTT
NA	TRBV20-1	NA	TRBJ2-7	CSAPHGDEQYF	TGCAGTGCTCCCCACGGAGACGAGCAGTACTTC
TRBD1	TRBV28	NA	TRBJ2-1	CASRLTGGNEQFF	TGTGCCAGCAGATTGACAGGGGGCAATGAGCAGTTCTTC
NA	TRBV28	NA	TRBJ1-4	CASRTDSGNEKLFF	TGTGCCAGCAGAACGGACAGCGGTAATGAAAAACTGTTTTTT
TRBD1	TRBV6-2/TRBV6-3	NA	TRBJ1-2	CASSKKGARDGYTF	TGTGCCAGCAGCAAGAAGGGGGCGCGGGATGGCTACACCTTC
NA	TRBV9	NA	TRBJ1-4	CASSPQGTSGKLFF	TGTGCCAGCAGCCCCCAGGGGACCTCGGGAAAACTGTTTTTT
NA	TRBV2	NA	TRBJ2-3	CASSEGATSIDTQYF	TGTGCCAGCAGTGAAGGGGCTACGAGCATAGATACGCAGTATTTT
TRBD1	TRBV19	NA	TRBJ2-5	CASSIGTGGLKETQYF	TGTGCCAGTAGTATTGGGACAGGGGGCTTGAAAGAGACCCAGTACTTC
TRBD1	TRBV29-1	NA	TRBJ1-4	CSVEVGDRVEKLFF	TGCAGCGTTGAAGTAGGGGACAGGGTTGAAAAACTGTTTTTT
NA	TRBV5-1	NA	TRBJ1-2	CASSLQASGYTF	TGCGCCAGCAGCTTACAGGCAAGCGGCTACACCTTC
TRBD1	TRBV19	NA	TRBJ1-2	CASGTGVNYGYTF	TGTGCCAGCGGGACAGGGGTCAACTATGGCTACACCTTC
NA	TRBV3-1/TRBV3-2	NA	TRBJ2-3	CASSQLRGGGTDTQYF	TGTGCCAGCAGCCAATTAAGGGGGGGCGGGACAGATACGCAGTATTTT
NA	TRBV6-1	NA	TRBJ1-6	CASSEAGEGKSPLHF	TGTGCCAGCAGTGAAGCTGGTGAGGGAAAATCACCCCTCCACTTT
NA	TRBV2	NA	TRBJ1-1	CASSVAGRGRTEAFF	TGTGCCAGCAGTGTAGCAGGGAGAGGGAGGACTGAAGCTTTCTTT
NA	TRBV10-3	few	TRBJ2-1	CAISESAGSNEQFF	TGTGCCATCAGTGAGTCGGCGGGGTCCAATGAGCAGTTCTTC
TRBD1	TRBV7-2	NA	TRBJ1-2	CASSLAGGQSNYGYTF	TGTGCCAGCAGCTTAGCTGGGGGACAGTCGAACTATGGCTACACCTTC
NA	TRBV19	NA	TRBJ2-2	CASKEGAGQTGELFF	TGTGCCAGTAAAGAAGGGGCAGGTCAAACCGGGGAGCTGTTTTTT
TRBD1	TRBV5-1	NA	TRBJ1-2	CASSPGQNYGYTF	TGCGCCAGCAGCCCGGGACAGAACTATGGCTACACCTTC
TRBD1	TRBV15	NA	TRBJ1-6	CATSIPGQGSSPLHF	TGTGCCACCAGCATACCGGGACAGGGGTCTTCACCCCTCCACTTT
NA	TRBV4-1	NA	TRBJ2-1	CASSQDKQTDEQFF	TGCGCCAGCAGCCAAGATAAGCAAACGGATGAGCAGTTCTTC
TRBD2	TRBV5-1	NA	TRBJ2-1	CASSLSSGSYEQFF	TGCGCCAGCAGCTTGAGTAGCGGGAGTTATGAGCAGTTCTTC